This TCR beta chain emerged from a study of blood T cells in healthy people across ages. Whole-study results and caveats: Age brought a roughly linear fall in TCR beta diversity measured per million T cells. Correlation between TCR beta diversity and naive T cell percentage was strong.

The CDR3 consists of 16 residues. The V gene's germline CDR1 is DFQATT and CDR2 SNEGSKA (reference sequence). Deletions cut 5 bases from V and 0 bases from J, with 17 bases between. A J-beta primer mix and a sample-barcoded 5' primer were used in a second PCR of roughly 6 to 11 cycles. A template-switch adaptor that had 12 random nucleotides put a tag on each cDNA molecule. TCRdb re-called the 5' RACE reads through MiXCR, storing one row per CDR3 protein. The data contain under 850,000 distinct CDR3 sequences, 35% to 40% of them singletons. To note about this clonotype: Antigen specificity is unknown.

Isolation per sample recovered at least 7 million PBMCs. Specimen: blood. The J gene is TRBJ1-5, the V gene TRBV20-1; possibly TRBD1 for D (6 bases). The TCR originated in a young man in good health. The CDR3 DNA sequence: TGCAGTGCTTCTATACAGGGACCCCTTAGCAATCAGCCCCAGCATTTT. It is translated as CSASIQGPLSNQPQHF.